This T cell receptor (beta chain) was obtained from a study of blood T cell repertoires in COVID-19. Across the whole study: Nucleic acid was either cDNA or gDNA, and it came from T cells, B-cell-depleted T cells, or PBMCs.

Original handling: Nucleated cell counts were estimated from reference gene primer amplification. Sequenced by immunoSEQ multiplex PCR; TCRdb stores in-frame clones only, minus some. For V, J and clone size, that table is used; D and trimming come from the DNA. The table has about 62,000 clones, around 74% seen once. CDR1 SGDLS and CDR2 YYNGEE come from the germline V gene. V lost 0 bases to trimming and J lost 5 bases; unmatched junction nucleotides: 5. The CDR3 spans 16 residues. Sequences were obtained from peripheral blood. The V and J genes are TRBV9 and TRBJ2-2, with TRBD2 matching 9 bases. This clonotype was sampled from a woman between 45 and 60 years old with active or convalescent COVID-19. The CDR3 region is CASSVELAGTTGELFF. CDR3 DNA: TGTGCCAGCAGCGTAGAACTAGCGGGCACTACCGGGGAGCTGTTTTTT.